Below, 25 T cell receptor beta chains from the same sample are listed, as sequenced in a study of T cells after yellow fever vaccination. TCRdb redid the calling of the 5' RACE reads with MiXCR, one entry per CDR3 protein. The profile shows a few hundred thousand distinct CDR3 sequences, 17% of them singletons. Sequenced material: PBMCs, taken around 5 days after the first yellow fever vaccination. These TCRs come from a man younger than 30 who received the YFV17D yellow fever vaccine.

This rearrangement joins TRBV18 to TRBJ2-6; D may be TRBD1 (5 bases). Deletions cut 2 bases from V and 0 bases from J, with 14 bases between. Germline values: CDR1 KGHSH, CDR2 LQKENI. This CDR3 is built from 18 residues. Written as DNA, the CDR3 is TGTGCCAGCTCACCAGGGGCGGCCCCGGTCTCTGGGGCCAACGTCCTGACTTTC. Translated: CASSPGAAPVSGANVLTF.

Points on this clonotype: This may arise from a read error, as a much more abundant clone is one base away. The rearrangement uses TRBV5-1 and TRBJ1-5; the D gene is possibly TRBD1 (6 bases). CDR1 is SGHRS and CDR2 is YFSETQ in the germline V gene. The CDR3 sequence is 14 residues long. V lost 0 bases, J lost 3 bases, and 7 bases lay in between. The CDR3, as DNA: TGCGCCAGCAGCTTGGCAGGGGCCAATCAGCCCCAGCATTTT. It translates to CASSLAGANQPQHF. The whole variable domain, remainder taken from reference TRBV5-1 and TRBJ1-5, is KAGVTQTPRYLIKTRGQQVTLSCSPISGHRSVSWYQQTPGQGLQFLFEYFSETQRNKGNFPGRFSGRQFSNSRSEMNVSTLELGDSALYLCASSLAGANQPQHFGDGTRLSIL.

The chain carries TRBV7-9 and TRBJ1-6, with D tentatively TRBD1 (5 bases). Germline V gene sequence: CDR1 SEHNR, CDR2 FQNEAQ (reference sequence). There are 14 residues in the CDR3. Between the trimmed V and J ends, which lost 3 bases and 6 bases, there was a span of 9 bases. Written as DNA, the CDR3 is TGTGCCAGCAGCTTCCTCAGGGTTAATTCACCCCTCCACTTT. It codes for CASSFLRVNSPLHF.

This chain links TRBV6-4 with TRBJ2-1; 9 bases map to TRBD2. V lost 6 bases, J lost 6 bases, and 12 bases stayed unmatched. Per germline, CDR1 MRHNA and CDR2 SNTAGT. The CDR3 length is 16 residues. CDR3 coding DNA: TGTGCCAGCAGCGACCATGCGGGGGGGGGAATCAATGAGCAGTTCTTC. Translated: CASSDHAGGGINEQFF.

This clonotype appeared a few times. The CDR3 sequence: CSEGSERGGRETQYF. Here the CDR3 DNA reads TGCAGTGAGGGGTCGGAGCGGGGGGGCAGGGAGACCCAGTACTTC. The V gene is TRBV20-1, the J gene TRBJ2-5; TRBD2 aligns across 10 bases. The CDR3 covers 15 residues. The germline V gene has CDR1 DFQATT and CDR2 SNEGSKA (reference sequence). The V segment lost 7 bases and the J segment 5 bases; nucleotides outside the gene matches: 13.

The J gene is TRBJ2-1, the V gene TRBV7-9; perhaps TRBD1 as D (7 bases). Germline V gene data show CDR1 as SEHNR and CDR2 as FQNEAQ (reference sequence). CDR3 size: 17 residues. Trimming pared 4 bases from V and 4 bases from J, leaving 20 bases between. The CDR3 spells CASSSGGQGRVYNEQFF. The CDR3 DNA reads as TGTGCCAGCAGCTCAGGGGGGCAGGGTCGAGTTTACAATGAGCAGTTCTTC.

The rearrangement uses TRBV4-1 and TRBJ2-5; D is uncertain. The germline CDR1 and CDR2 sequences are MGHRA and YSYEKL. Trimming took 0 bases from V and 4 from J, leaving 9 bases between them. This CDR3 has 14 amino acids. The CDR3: CASSQEARRETQYF. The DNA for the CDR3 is TGCGCCAGCAGCCAAGAGGCACGACGAGAGACCCAGTACTTC.

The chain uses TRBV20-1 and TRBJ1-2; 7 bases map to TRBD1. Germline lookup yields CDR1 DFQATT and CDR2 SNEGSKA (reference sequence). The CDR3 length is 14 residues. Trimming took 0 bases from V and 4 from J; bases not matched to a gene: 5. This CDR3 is CSARDAHRGYGYTF. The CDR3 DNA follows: TGCAGTGCTAGAGATGCCCACAGGGGCTATGGCTACACCTTC.

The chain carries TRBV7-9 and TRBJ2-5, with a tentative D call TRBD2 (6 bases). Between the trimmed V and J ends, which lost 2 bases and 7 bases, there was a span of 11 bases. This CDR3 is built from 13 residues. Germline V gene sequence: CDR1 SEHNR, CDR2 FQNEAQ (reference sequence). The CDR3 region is CASSLREIGTQYF. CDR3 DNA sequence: TGTGCCAGCAGCTTACGGGAGATTGGGACCCAGTACTTC.

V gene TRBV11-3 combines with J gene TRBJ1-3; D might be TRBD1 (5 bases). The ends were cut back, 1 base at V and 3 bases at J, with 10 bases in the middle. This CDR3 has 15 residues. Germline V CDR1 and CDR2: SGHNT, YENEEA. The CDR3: CASSLGGADGNTIYF. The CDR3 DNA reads TGTGCCAGCAGCTTAGGGGGCGCGGATGGAAACACCATATATTTT.

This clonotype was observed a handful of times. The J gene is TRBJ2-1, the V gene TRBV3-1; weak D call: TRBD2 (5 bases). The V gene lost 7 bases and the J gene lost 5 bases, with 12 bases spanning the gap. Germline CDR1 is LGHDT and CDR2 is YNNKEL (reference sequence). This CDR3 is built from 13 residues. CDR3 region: CASMRLGNNEQFF. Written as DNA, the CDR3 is TGTGCCAGCATGAGACTCGGGAACAATGAGCAGTTCTTC.

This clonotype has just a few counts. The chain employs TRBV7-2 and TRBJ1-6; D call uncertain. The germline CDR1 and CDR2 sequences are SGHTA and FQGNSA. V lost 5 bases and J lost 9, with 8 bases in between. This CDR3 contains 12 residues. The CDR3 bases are TGTGCCAGCAGCATGCGGCGTTCACCCCTCCACTTT. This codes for CASSMRRSPLHF.

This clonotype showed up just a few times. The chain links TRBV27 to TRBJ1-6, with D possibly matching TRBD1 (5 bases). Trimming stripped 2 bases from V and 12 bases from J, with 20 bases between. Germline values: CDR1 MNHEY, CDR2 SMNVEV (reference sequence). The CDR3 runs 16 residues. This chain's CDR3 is CASSLELCTGGKPLHF. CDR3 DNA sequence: TGTGCCAGCAGTTTAGAACTTTGTACAGGCGGTAAACCCCTCCACTTT.

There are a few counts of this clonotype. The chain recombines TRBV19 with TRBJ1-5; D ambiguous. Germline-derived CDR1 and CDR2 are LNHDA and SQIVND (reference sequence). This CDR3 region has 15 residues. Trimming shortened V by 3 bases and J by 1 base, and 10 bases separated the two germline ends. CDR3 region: CASSIRHSSNQPQHF. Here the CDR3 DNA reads TGTGCCAGTAGTATCCGGCATTCAAGCAATCAGCCCCAGCATTTT.

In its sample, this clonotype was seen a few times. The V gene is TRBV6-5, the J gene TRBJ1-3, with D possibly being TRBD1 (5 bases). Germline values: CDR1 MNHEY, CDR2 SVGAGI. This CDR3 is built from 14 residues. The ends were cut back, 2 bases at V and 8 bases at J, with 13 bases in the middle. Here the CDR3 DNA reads TGTGCCAGCAGTTACGAGGGGCTCGTCGACACCATATATTTT. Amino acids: CASSYEGLVDTIYF.

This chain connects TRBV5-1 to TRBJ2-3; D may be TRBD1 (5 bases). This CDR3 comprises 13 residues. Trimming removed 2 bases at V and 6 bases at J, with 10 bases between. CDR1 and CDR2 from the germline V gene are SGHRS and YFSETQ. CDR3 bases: TGCGCCAGCAGCTTTACCGGACATGATACGCAGTATTTT. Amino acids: CASSFTGHDTQYF. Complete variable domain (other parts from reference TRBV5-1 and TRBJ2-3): KAGVTQTPRYLIKTRGQQVTLSCSPISGHRSVSWYQQTPGQGLQFLFEYFSETQRNKGNFPGRFSGRQFSNSRSEMNVSTLELGDSALYLCASSFTGHDTQYFGPGTRLTVL.

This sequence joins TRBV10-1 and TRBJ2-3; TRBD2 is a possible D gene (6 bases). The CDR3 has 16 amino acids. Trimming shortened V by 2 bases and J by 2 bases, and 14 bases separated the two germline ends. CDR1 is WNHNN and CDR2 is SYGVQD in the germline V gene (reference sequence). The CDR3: CASSEAGTFNTDTQYF. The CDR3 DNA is TGCGCCAGCAGTGAGGCAGGGACTTTTAACACAGATACGCAGTATTTT.

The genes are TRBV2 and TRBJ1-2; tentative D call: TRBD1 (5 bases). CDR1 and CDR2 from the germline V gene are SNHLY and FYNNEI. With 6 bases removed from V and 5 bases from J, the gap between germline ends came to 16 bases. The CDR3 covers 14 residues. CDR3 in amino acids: CASSEGLNRYGYTF. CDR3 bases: TGTGCCAGCAGCGAGGGGCTCAACAGATATGGCTACACCTTC. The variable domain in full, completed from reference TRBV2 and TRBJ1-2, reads EPEVTQTPSHQVTQMGQEVILRCVPISNHLYFYWYRQILGQKVEFLVSFYNNEISEKSEIFDDQFSVERPDGSNFTLKIRSTKLEDSAMYFCASSEGLNRYGYTFGSGTRLTVV.

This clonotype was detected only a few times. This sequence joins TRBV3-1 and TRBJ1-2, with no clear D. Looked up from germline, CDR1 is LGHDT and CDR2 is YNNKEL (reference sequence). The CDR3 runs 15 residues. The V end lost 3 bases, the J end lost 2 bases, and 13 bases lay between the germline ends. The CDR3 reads CASSHHGLANYGYTF. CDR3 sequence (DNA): TGTGCCAGCAGCCATCACGGGTTGGCAAACTATGGCTACACCTTC.

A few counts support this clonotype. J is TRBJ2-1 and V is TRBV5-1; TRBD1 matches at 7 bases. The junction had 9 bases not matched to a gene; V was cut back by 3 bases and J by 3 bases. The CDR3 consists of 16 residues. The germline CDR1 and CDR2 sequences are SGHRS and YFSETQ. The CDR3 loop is CASSSRQGQLYNEQFF. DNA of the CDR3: TGCGCCAGCAGCTCCCGACAGGGCCAACTCTACAATGAGCAGTTCTTC.

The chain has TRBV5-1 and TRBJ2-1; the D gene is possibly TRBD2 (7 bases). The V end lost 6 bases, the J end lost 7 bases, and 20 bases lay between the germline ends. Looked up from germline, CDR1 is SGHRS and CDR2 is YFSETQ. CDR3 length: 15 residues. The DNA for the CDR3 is TGCGCCAGCACCCACCTTGAGGGGGGGGGGAATGAGCAGTTCTTC. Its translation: CASTHLEGGGNEQFF. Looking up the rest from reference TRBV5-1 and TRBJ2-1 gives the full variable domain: KAGVTQTPRYLIKTRGQQVTLSCSPISGHRSVSWYQQTPGQGLQFLFEYFSETQRNKGNFPGRFSGRQFSNSRSEMNVSTLELGDSALYLCASTHLEGGGNEQFFGPGTRLTVL.

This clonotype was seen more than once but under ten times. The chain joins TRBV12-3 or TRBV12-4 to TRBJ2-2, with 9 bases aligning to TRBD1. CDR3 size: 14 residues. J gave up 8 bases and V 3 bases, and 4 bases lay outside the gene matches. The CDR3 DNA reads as TGTGCCAGCAGTTTTACAGGGGGCCTGGGGGAGCTGTTTTTT. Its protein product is CASSFTGGLGELFF.

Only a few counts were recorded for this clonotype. The CDR3 region has the DNA TGCGCCAGCAGCCAAGATAGGGGGCGCGGAAGGTCTCCCCGGTACACCGGGGAGCTGTTTTTT. Amino acid sequence: CASSQDRGRGRSPRYTGELFF. The V call is TRBV4-1, the J call TRBJ2-2; 7 bases match TRBD1. J gave up 3 bases and V 0 bases, and 19 bases lay outside the gene matches. In germline, CDR1 is MGHRA, CDR2 YSYEKL. The CDR3 sequence is 21 residues long.

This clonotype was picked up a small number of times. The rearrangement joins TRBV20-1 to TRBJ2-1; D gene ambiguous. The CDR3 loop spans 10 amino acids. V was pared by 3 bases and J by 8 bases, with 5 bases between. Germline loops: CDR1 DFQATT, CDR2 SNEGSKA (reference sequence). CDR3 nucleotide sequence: TGCAGTGCTAGGCTAGATGAGCAGTTCTTC. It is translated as CSARLDEQFF.

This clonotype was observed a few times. CDR3 amino acids: CASSFGDKETQYF. DNA for the CDR3: TGCGCCAGCAGCTTTGGTGATAAAGAGACCCAGTACTTC. The genes are TRBV5-1 and TRBJ2-5; D gene ambiguous. V gave up 2 bases and J gave up 3 bases, with 8 bases separating them. The germline CDR1 and CDR2 sequences are SGHRS and YFSETQ. The CDR3 covers 13 residues.